The 9 T cell receptor beta chains listed next were all sequenced from one sample in a study of siplizumab effects on memory and regulatory T cells. Assay: immunoSEQ multiplex PCR; the TCRdb copy retains only in-frame clones and omits some. The repertoire holds some 97,000 clones, with just over 90% as singletons. Sequenced material: Tregs sorted from blood. The source of these receptors is a human donor in good health.

V usage is TRBV7-3 and J usage is TRBJ2-3, with a tentative D call TRBD2 (5 bases). Germline values: CDR1 SGHTA, CDR2 FQGTGA. The CDR3 runs 15 residues. Deletions cut 3 bases from V and 1 base from J, with 11 bases between. CDR3 region: CASSFSADRTDTQYF. The CDR3, as DNA: TGTGCCAGCAGCTTCTCAGCGGACCGCACAGATACGCAGTATTTT.

V gene TRBV5-5 combines with J gene TRBJ1-6; no firm D call. This CDR3 has 13 amino acids. CDR1 SGHKS and CDR2 YYEKEE come from the germline V gene (reference sequence). Trimming cost V 0 bases and J 9 bases, with 7 bases left between them. CDR3 in DNA: TGTGCCAGCAGCTTGGCCGCAGGTTCACCCCTCCACTTT. Protein sequence: CASSLAAGSPLHF.

This clone was seen more than once but under ten times. The gene calls are TRBV4-2 and TRBJ1-3; D is unclear. Looked up from germline, CDR1 is LGHNA and CDR2 is YNFKEQ. Deletions cut 0 bases from V and 6 bases from J, with 9 bases between. This CDR3 comprises 14 residues. In DNA, the CDR3 is TGTGCCAGCAGCCAAGAAGGCAGGATAAACACCATATATTTT. This codes for CASSQEGRINTIYF.

This chain joins TRBV6-6 and TRBJ2-5, with 9 bases lining up with TRBD1. CDR1 is MNHNY and CDR2 is SVGAGI in the germline V gene (reference sequence). The trim removed 6 bases at V and 5 bases at J, leaving 10 bases unmatched. The length of the CDR3 is 15 residues. The CDR3 loop reads CASRQGQGSGETQYF. The CDR3, as DNA: TGTGCCAGCAGACAGGGACAGGGAAGTGGGGAGACCCAGTACTTC.

The sample holds a few counts of this clone. J is TRBJ1-1 and V is TRBV10-3; possibly TRBD1 for D (5 bases). Trimming removed 6 bases at V and 2 bases at J, with 13 bases between. Germline V gene lookup returns CDR1 ENHRY and CDR2 SYGVKD. The CDR3 totals 14 residues. The CDR3 is CAIRKTVLNTEAFF. DNA of the CDR3: TGTGCCATCAGGAAGACAGTTCTAAACACTGAAGCTTTCTTT.

The rearrangement uses TRBV5-1 and TRBJ2-5; D perhaps matches TRBD1 (6 bases). This CDR3 comprises 14 residues. Germline loops: CDR1 SGHRS, CDR2 YFSETQ. The V gene lost 4 bases and the J gene lost 4 bases, with 14 bases spanning the gap. The CDR3 nucleotides read TGCGCCAGCAGCCTCGGACAGATGGGAGAGACCCAGTACTTC. This sequence encodes CASSLGQMGETQYF.

The rearrangement joins TRBV7-9 to TRBJ2-3, with TRBD2 matching 13 bases. V shed 4 bases, J shed 3 bases, and the junction held 7 bases outside the gene matches. CDR3 size: 17 residues. Germline CDR1 is SEHNR and CDR2 is FQNEAQ (reference sequence). The CDR3 bases are TGTGCCAGCAGCTCCGACAGGACTAGCGGGAGAACAGATACGCAGTATTTT. The encoded protein is CASSSDRTSGRTDTQYF.

Regarding this clone: Other DNA sequences from this sample encode an identical CDR3 as well. This chain uses TRBV5-1 with TRBJ2-3; the match to TRBD1 covers 8 bases. The CDR3 runs 14 residues. CDR1 and CDR2 (germline): SGHRS, YFSETQ. V lost 4 bases and J lost 2; bases outside the gene matches: 3. DNA for the CDR3: TGCGCCAGCAGCCTGACAGGGGACACAGATACGCAGTATTTT. Translating it yields CASSLTGDTDTQYF.

The V gene is TRBV9, the J gene TRBJ2-1; possibly TRBD2 for D (5 bases). The V end lost 0 bases, the J end lost 6 bases, and 16 bases lay between the germline ends. Looked up from germline, CDR1 is SGDLS and CDR2 is YYNGEE. The CDR3 runs 16 residues. The CDR3 DNA follows: TGTGCCAGCAGCGTAGTTAGTACTAGTTTTACCAATGAGCAGTTCTTC. Amino acid sequence: CASSVVSTSFTNEQFF.